What follows describes a single T cell receptor beta chain. The antigen remains unidentified. The CDR3 sequence is 15 residues long. From germline, CDR1 is ENHRY and CDR2 SYGVKD. Between the trimmed V and J ends, which lost 6 bases and 0 bases, there was a span of 13 bases. This sample is part of a study of regulatory dendritic cells for organ transplantation. Method: immunoSEQ multiplex PCR; TCRdb's copy keeps in-frame clones and lacks some. The repertoire holds 22,000 or so clones, with 74% as singletons. Findings and caveats of the study: Mature dendritic cells appeared to drive more memory CD8+ clonal expansion than regulatory ones. Considerable individual heterogeneity was seen in alloreactive memory CD8+ T cells.

The gene calls are TRBV10-3 and TRBJ2-3, with a tentative D call TRBD2 (7 bases). This clonotype originated in a human donor in good health. The sample comprised memory CD4+ T cells from blood. Regarding subset: CD45RO+ memory T cells. CDR3 in DNA: TGTGCCATCAGGCCCGGCGGGGGCAGCACAGATACGCAGTATTTT. Its translation is CAIRPGGGSTDTQYF.